These T cell receptor beta chains were read from a single sample in a study of OX40 agonist ivuxolimab in advanced cancers. Assay: immunoSEQ multiplex PCR; the TCRdb copy retains only in-frame clones and omits some. The sample holds about 71,000 clones; around 94% are singletons and the top ten take roughly 14%. Sequences were derived from CD4+ or CD8+ T cells sorted from blood, sampled in a trial of the OX40 agonist ivuxolimab. Source of these receptors: an adult with an advanced solid tumor such as melanoma, head and neck, liver or kidney cancer. Both conserved end residues are part of each CDR3. A D gene is named only where the DNA matches it firmly. Only some rows state a clone size, as once, few, many or a class for expanded clones.

v_gene	len	j_gene	d_gene	abundance	CDR3nt	CDR3aa
TRBV27	15	TRBJ2-7	NA	NA	TGTGCCAGCAGTTGGGGAGGGGGGGAGACCTACGAGCAGTACTTC	CASSWGGGETYEQYF
TRBV6-5	15	TRBJ2-7	NA	NA	TGTGCCAGCAGTTACTCGTTCCAGAAAAGCTACGAGCAGTACTTC	CASSYSFQKSYEQYF
TRBV5-4	16	TRBJ1-2	TRBD1	NA	TGTGCCAGCAGCCCAGCAAGGGGGACAGTTTTCTATGGCTACACCTTC	CASSPARGTVFYGYTF
TRBV10-1	17	TRBJ2-7	NA	once	TGCGCCAGCAGTGAGTCGGGGTATATAACCGCTACGGACGAGCAGTACTTC	CASSESGYITATDEQYF
TRBV5-4	15	TRBJ2-7	TRBD2	NA	TGTGCCAGCAGCTTACTAGCGAGGGAATCCTACGAGCAGTACTTC	CASSLLARESYEQYF
TRBV5-8	16	TRBJ2-5	TRBD1	NA	TGTGCCAGCAGCTTGGGGACAGGGACCCCGCAAGAGACCCAGTACTTC	CASSLGTGTPQETQYF
TRBV6-6	15	TRBJ1-5	TRBD1	NA	TGTGCCAGCAGTTACCCGGACAGGTTGAGTCAGCCCCAGCATTTT	CASSYPDRLSQPQHF
TRBV2	16	TRBJ2-3	TRBD1	once	TGTGCCAGCCAGAGTGAGGGGACAGGGGAAACAGATACGCAGTATTTT	CASQSEGTGETDTQYF
TRBV2	14	TRBJ1-5	TRBD1	NA	TGTGCCAGCAGGGGGACAGGGAATAATCAGCCCCAGCATTTT	CASRGTGNNQPQHF
TRBV16	14	TRBJ1-5	NA	few	TGTGCCAGCAGCCAAGGGCGGGAGAGGCCGCCCCAGCATTTT	CASSQGRERPPQHF
TRBV9	15	TRBJ2-7	NA	NA	TGTGCCAGCAGCCCCGTCCGGACTCCATCCTACGAGCAGTACTTC	CASSPVRTPSYEQYF
TRBV27	18	TRBJ2-1	NA	NA	TGTGCCAGCAGTCTCTCCCCGGGGGGCACAGTTCCTCTCAATGAGCAGTTCTTC	CASSLSPGGTVPLNEQFF
TRBV28	20	TRBJ2-4	NA	NA	TGTGCCAGCAAATTGGGCACAGGGTTGGGCGTGGGGGGGGTCAAAAACATTCAGTACTTC	CASKLGTGLGVGGVKNIQYF
TRBV9	14	TRBJ2-5	NA	NA	TGTGCCAGCAGCGTAGTAGGGGGACAAGAGACCCAGTACTTC	CASSVVGGQETQYF
TRBV11-2	15	TRBJ2-2	NA	NA	TGTGCCAGCAGCCCCCCGGGTATTGGCACCGGGGAGCTGTTTTTT	CASSPPGIGTGELFF
TRBV19	12	TRBJ1-1	TRBD1	few	TGTGCCAGCTATGACAGGGCCGTCGAAGCTTTCTTT	CASYDRAVEAFF
TRBV5-4	14	TRBJ2-1	NA	NA	TGTGCCAGCACCTCAGAGAGCGGATACAATGAGCAGTTCTTC	CASTSESGYNEQFF
TRBV6-6	14	TRBJ1-5	TRBD1	NA	TGTGCCAGCAGCCTCGGACAGGGGAGACAGCCCCAGCATTTT	CASSLGQGRQPQHF
TRBV5-4	16	TRBJ2-7	NA	NA	TGTGCCAGCAGCCAAGTGCGGTTGAAGGGATCCTACGAGCAGTACTTC	CASSQVRLKGSYEQYF